A selection of T cell receptor beta chains follows, all from one sample in a study of monozygotic twins with cystic fibrosis. Sequencing was performed with immunoSEQ multiplex PCR; in TCRdb, only in-frame clones are kept and a portion is missing. The sample yields roughly 29,000 clones, about 85% seen once. Source material: blood. The source of these receptors is a girl aged 2-10 years with cystic fibrosis. The CDR3 runs from the conserved cysteine through the conserved F or W.

j_gene | v_gene | CDR3aa
TRBJ2-2 | TRBV29-1 | CSVAPSGATGELFF
TRBJ2-3 | TRBV27 | CASSLGTSGRDTQYF
TRBJ2-7 | TRBV30 | CAWTVNPREQYF
TRBJ2-7 | TRBV28 | CASRRTGGWYEQYF
TRBJ1-1 | TRBV5-8 | CASSRDYRLKAEAFF
TRBJ2-7 | TRBV29-1 | CSVEAGGDEQYF
TRBJ2-2 | TRBV25-1 | CASSPPGGGELFF
TRBJ2-7 | TRBV5-1 | CASSVDTYTYEQYF
TRBJ2-7 | TRBV9 | CASSVRSLAGVYEQYF
TRBJ2-3 | TRBV19 | CASSSGLAGGVDTQYF
TRBJ1-1 | TRBV2 | CASREGQNTEAFF
TRBJ1-1 | TRBV10-2 | CASSVDPRLEAFF
TRBJ2-1 | TRBV27 | CASSFQAGAYNEQFF
TRBJ1-2 | TRBV29-1 | CSVAPGQVGITDGYTF
TRBJ1-5 | TRBV2 | CASSEPGEEGRQPQHF
TRBJ2-1 | TRBV18 | CASSPRTSGSIGVNEQFF
TRBJ2-5 | TRBV5-1 | CASSLYGTAQETQYF
TRBJ1-2 | TRBV5-4 | CASSDGQGNYGYTF
TRBJ1-2 | TRBV5-1 | CASSKDPVRANYGYTF
TRBJ2-3 | TRBV19 | CASSTQNGTATDTQYF
TRBJ1-4 | TRBV6-5 | CASSYSGQGGEKLFF
TRBJ1-2 | TRBV5-6 | CASSLGTGGRPYGYTF
TRBJ2-5 | TRBV11-2 | CASSLSETQYF
TRBJ2-2 | TRBV5-6 | CASRPQLRGELFF